This T cell receptor beta chain appears in the sequencing data of a study of CD8+CD57+ T cells in acquired aplastic anemia. Study-wide findings and caveats: No significant difference in CD8+ Simpson's diversity was found between patients and controls.

Patients selected for sequencing had displayed CD8+CD57+ cell expansion by flow cytometry. With respect to this clonotype: Its specificity is not known. The conserved phenylalanine or tryptophan normally closing the CDR3 is absent here, so this likely arose from a read error. The DNA is left out, because the CDR3 cannot be placed on it with certainty; the CDR3 is given as TCRdb lists it.

According to the study, genomic DNA was the template for TCR beta VDJ and CDR3 profiling. TCRdb re-called the reads through MiXCR, storing one row per CDR3 protein. The table has around 190,000 distinct CDR3 sequences, around 50% seen once. The CDR3 is made up of 12 amino acids, end residues included. CDR1 and CDR2 (germline): MNHEY, SVGEGT. Sample: sorted CD4+, CD8+, or CD8+CD57+ T cells (not recorded which) from PBMCs. This TCR was recovered from a human donor with aplastic anemia. The chain joins TRBV6-2 or TRBV6-3 to TRBJ1-2. The CDR3 loop is CASSQRPRIHTL.